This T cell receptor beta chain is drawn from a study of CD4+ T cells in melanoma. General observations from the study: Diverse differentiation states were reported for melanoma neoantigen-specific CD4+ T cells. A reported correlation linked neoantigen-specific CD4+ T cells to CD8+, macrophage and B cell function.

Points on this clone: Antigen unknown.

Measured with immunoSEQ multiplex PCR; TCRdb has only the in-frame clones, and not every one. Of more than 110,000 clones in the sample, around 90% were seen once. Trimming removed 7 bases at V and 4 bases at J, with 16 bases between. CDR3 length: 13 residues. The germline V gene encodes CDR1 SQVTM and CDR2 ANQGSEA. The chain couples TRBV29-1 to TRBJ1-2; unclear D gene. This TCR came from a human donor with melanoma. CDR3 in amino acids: CSAPETDLYGYTF. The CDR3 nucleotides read TGCAGCGCCCCAGAGACCGACCTCTATGGCTACACCTTC.